A single sample gave rise to the 29 T cell receptor beta chains below, sequenced in a study of T cells in Graves' hyperthyroidism and ophthalmopathy. TCR beta CDR3 regions were amplified from RNA. HTBI primers drove first-round RT-PCR of the TCR CDR3. TCRdb fed the multiplex PCR reads into MiXCR, producing one record per CDR3 protein. This table holds under 400,000 distinct CDR3 sequences, approximately 25% found once. Specimen: blood. These receptors all stem from a man aged 45-65 years with Graves' hyperthyroidism.

The genes are TRBV4-1 and TRBJ2-4; TRBD1 agrees at 7 bases. CDR3 length: 14 amino acids. V lost 4 bases, J lost 4 bases, and 4 bases stayed unmatched. CDR1 and CDR2 (germline): MGHRA, YSYEKL. This CDR3 reads CASSRPGQKNIQYF. The CDR3 coding sequence is TGCGCCAGCAGCCGGCCGGGACAGAAAAACATTCAGTACTTC.

This chain joins TRBV11-3 and TRBJ1-2; D might be TRBD1 (6 bases). The CDR3 is 14 amino acids. Trimming removed 5 bases at V and 2 bases at J, with 12 bases between. Per germline, CDR1 SGHNT and CDR2 YENEEA. The chain's CDR3 is CASSTGQRNYGYTF. CDR3 nucleotide sequence: TGTGCCAGCAGCACAGGACAGCGGAACTATGGCTACACCTTC. The complete variable domain, with remaining parts taken from reference TRBV11-3 and TRBJ1-2, reads EAGVVQSPRYKIIEKKQPVAFWCNPISGHNTLYWYLQNLGQGPELLIRYENEEAVDDSQLPKDRFSAERLKGVDSTLKIQPAELGDSAVYLCASSTGQRNYGYTFGSGTRLTVV.

The table lists this clonotype with many counts. The chain carries TRBV7-2 and TRBJ2-5, with D possibly matching TRBD2 (6 bases). The CDR3 has 15 residues. Per the germline V gene, CDR1 is SGHTA and CDR2 is FQGNSA. V gave up 2 bases and J gave up 7 bases, with 17 bases separating them. The CDR3 sequence is CASSLYSSGDGTQYF. For the CDR3, the DNA is TGTGCCAGCAGCTTATATAGTAGCGGTGACGGGACCCAGTACTTC. The full variable domain, in which reference TRBV7-2 and TRBJ2-5 provide the parts outside the CDR3, is GAGVSQSPSNKVTEKGKDVELRCDPISGHTALYWYRQSLGQGLEFLIYFQGNSAPDKSGLPSDRFSAERTGGSVSTLTIQRTQQEDSAVYLCASSLYSSGDGTQYFGPGTRLLVL.

V is TRBV6-2 or TRBV6-3 and J is TRBJ1-1; 8 positions match TRBD1. CDR3 size: 16 residues. Trimming removed 9 bases from V and 4 bases from J; junction bases left unmatched: 16. Germline V gives CDR1 MNHEY, CDR2 SVGEGT. The CDR3 region has the DNA TGTGCCAGAGACCGGGACAGGATGTTAGCCGGCACTGAAGCTTTCTTT. It encodes CARDRDRMLAGTEAFF.

V usage is TRBV7-2 and J usage is TRBJ1-1; possibly TRBD1 for D (5 bases). The CDR3 totals 13 residues. The V end lost 4 bases, the J end lost 6 bases, and 12 bases lay between the germline ends. Germline V lookup: CDR1 SGHTA, CDR2 FQGNSA. The CDR3 sequence: CASSSLLGPEAFF. The CDR3 nucleotides read TGTGCCAGCAGCTCATTACTGGGACCTGAAGCTTTCTTT.

This clonotype was seen at least ten times. The chain links TRBV2 to TRBJ2-1; D uncertain. The V and J ends lost 5 bases and 7 bases respectively, with 12 bases between them. From germline, CDR1 is SNHLY and CDR2 FYNNEI. This CDR3 comprises 13 residues. CDR3 DNA sequence: TGTGCCAGCAGTATATACAGAAAGAATGAGCAGTTCTTC. As protein: CASSIYRKNEQFF.

This clonotype was picked up a small number of times. The V call is TRBV11-3, the J call TRBJ2-5; TRBD2 aligns across 10 bases. The CDR3 is 14 residues long. Germline V lookup: CDR1 SGHNT, CDR2 YENEEA. Trimming cost V 5 bases and J 3 bases; bases outside gene matches: 3. The CDR3 DNA sequence: TGTGCCAGCAGCCGGACTAGCGGAGAAGAGACCCAGTACTTC. This codes for CASSRTSGEETQYF. Based on the CDR3 plus reference TRBV11-3 and TRBJ2-5, the full variable domain is EAGVVQSPRYKIIEKKQPVAFWCNPISGHNTLYWYLQNLGQGPELLIRYENEEAVDDSQLPKDRFSAERLKGVDSTLKIQPAELGDSAVYLCASSRTSGEETQYFGPGTRLLVL.

The CDR3 coding sequence is TGTGCCAGTGCAGGGATCAATCAGCCCCAGCATTTT. Translated: CASAGINQPQHF. This chain links TRBV12-3 or TRBV12-4 with TRBJ1-5; D might be TRBD1 (5 bases). This CDR3 comprises 12 residues. V lost 9 bases and J lost 3, with 9 bases in between.

This clonotype occurred a few times. The rearrangement joins TRBV6-5 to TRBJ1-1; 7 bases map to TRBD1. V lost 2 bases to trimming and J lost 1 base; unmatched junction nucleotides: 4. Germline CDR1 and CDR2: MNHEY and SVGAGI. This CDR3 spans 15 amino acids. CDR3 in DNA: TGTGCCAGCAGTTACGAGGGGGCGAGGAACACTGAAGCTTTCTTT. Its translation: CASSYEGARNTEAFF.

The genes are TRBV4-1 and TRBJ2-5; maybe TRBD2 (5 bases). The V end lost 4 bases, the J end lost 2 bases, and 11 bases lay between the germline ends. The CDR3 loop spans 14 amino acids. Germline CDR1 MGHRA, CDR2 YSYEKL. CDR3 DNA: TGCGCCAGCAGCCCCCCTACTAGACAAGAGACCCAGTACTTC. Translated: CASSPPTRQETQYF.

This clonotype was counted a few times. The gene calls are TRBV28 and TRBJ1-2; TRBD1 is a possible D gene (6 bases). V lost 9 bases to trimming and J lost 2 bases, with 13 bases between them. Germline V gene sequence: CDR1 MDHEN, CDR2 SYDVKM. This CDR3 is 13 amino acids long. CDR3 DNA: TGTGCCAGTCACAGGGTGATCAACTATGGCTACACCTTC. Its translation: CASHRVINYGYTF.

This clonotype was seen only a few times. This sequence joins TRBV2 and TRBJ2-2; D could derive from TRBD1 or TRBD2 (6 bases each). The CDR3 loop spans 14 amino acids. Germline CDR1 SNHLY, CDR2 FYNNEI. V was shortened by 8 bases and J by 5 bases, with 15 bases between the two germline ends. The CDR3 reads CASVSGAGTGELFF. In DNA form, the CDR3 reads TGTGCCAGCGTGTCGGGGGCTGGGACCGGGGAGCTGTTTTTT. The full variable domain, rest sourced from reference TRBV2 and TRBJ2-2, is EPEVTQTPSHQVTQMGQEVILRCVPISNHLYFYWYRQILGQKVEFLVSFYNNEISEKSEIFDDQFSVERPDGSNFTLKIRSTKLEDSAMYFCASVSGAGTGELFFGEGSRLTVL.

This clonotype occurred a few times. The chain is built from TRBV6-5 and TRBJ1-2; perhaps TRBD1 as D (5 bases). Deletions cut 2 bases from V and 3 bases from J, with 7 bases between. CDR1 is MNHEY and CDR2 is SVGAGI in the germline V gene. The CDR3 loop spans 13 amino acids. CDR3 sequence (DNA): TGTGCCAGCAGTTACGGGGCGGACTATGGCTACACCTTC. It translates to CASSYGADYGYTF.

In its sample, this clonotype was seen many times. The chain carries TRBV11-3 and TRBJ2-1; tentative D call: TRBD2 (5 bases). Germline-derived CDR1 and CDR2 are SGHNT and YENEEA. This CDR3 contains 11 residues. V lost 3 bases, J lost 9 bases, and 6 bases lay in between. The CDR3 nucleotides read TGTGCCAGCAGCTTCGGGGTTGAGCAGTTCTTC. Protein: CASSFGVEQFF.

This sequence joins TRBV6-1 and TRBJ1-5; D call uncertain. Germline V gives CDR1 MNHNS, CDR2 SASEGT. V dropped 0 bases and J dropped 6 bases, with 12 bases sitting between them. The CDR3 length is 15 residues. The CDR3 sequence: CASSEAGPTPQPQHF. In nucleotides, the CDR3 is TGTGCCAGCAGTGAAGCGGGCCCGACCCCTCAGCCCCAGCATTTT.

The CDR3 here is CASSELASGIPTDTQYF. The CDR3 DNA reads as TGTGCCAGCAGTGAACTGGCTAGCGGGATACCCACCGATACGCAGTATTTT. The V call is TRBV6-1, the J call TRBJ2-3; 9 bases match TRBD2. After removal of 2 bases from V and 6 bases from J, the junction contained 12 bases not matched to a gene. The CDR3 covers 17 residues. Germline CDR1 reads MNHNS; CDR2 reads SASEGT.

The chain recombines TRBV20-1 with TRBJ1-2; the match to TRBD1 covers 11 bases. Germline V gene data show CDR1 as DFQATT and CDR2 as SNEGSKA (reference sequence). Trimming removed 4 bases from V and 4 bases from J; junction bases left unmatched: 2. The CDR3 is 13 residues long. The CDR3 DNA is TGCAGTGCTACCGGGACAGGGGGCTATGGCTACACCTTC. Protein product: CSATGTGGYGYTF.

At least ten counts were recorded for this clonotype. The rearrangement links TRBV12-3 or TRBV12-4 to TRBJ1-1; a weak D match, TRBD1 (5 bases). This CDR3 has 13 amino acids. V shed 5 bases and J shed 3 bases, with 10 bases lying between them. CDR3 sequence (DNA): TGTGCCAGCAGTCTACAGGCGTACACTGAAGCTTTCTTT. This translates into CASSLQAYTEAFF.

This clonotype has just a few counts. The rearrangement links TRBV6-1 to TRBJ1-5, with 10 nucleotides matching TRBD1. The V segment lost 6 bases and the J segment 7 bases; nucleotides outside the gene matches: 9. The CDR3 runs 15 residues. CDR1 is MNHNS, CDR2 SASEGT, per germline. The CDR3: CASRLDRGIKQPQHF. The DNA for the CDR3 is TGTGCCAGCAGACTGGACAGGGGGATAAAACAGCCCCAGCATTTT.

This clonotype was seen a handful of times. The V gene is TRBV6-5, the J gene TRBJ1-1; TRBD1 is a possible D gene (6 bases). The CDR3 loop spans 16 amino acids. Trimming left V 4 bases short and J 4 bases short, with 19 bases between. Germline loops: CDR1 MNHEY, CDR2 SVGAGI. The CDR3 DNA reads as TGTGCCAGCAGTTCCCCGGTCGTCGGGGGCGTCACTGAAGCTTTCTTT. Translation: CASSSPVVGGVTEAFF.

There are a few counts of this clonotype. J is TRBJ2-5 and V is TRBV18; TRBD2 agrees at 11 bases. The J segment lost 2 bases and the V segment lost 0 bases, leaving 2 bases of the junction unmatched. This CDR3 contains 16 residues. CDR1 is KGHSH and CDR2 is LQKENI in the germline V gene. CDR3 loop: CASSPPGTSGQETQYF. Written as DNA, the CDR3 is TGTGCCAGCTCACCACCCGGGACTAGCGGACAAGAGACCCAGTACTTC.

This clonotype was seen ten or more times. J is TRBJ1-5 and V is TRBV6-1, with D uncertain. CDR3 length: 14 residues. Germline V gene sequence: CDR1 MNHNS, CDR2 SASEGT. Trimming pared 1 base from V and 1 base from J, leaving 5 bases between. The DNA for the CDR3 is TGTGCCAGCAGTGAAGGCAGCAGCAATCAGCCCCAGCATTTT. It translates to CASSEGSSNQPQHF.

The J gene is TRBJ2-3, the V gene TRBV6-1; 9 bases line up with TRBD2. The CDR3 sequence is 16 residues long. With V trimmed by 2 bases and J by 3 bases, 6 bases remained unmatched. Germline CDR1 is MNHNS and CDR2 is SASEGT. The CDR3 spells CASSELAGLGTDTQYF. The CDR3 DNA sequence: TGTGCCAGCAGTGAACTAGCGGGATTGGGTACAGATACGCAGTATTTT.

The J gene is TRBJ2-6, the V gene TRBV29-1, with no clear D. V was trimmed by 1 base and J by 3 bases, leaving 10 bases between them. The CDR3 is made up of 15 amino acids. Per the germline V gene, CDR1 is SQVTM and CDR2 is ANQGSEA. The CDR3 loop is CSVEGLDNGANVLTF. The CDR3 coding sequence is TGCAGCGTTGAAGGCCTCGATAATGGGGCCAACGTCCTGACTTTC.

Regarding this clonotype: A read error may account for a junction end that differs from germline. The gene calls are TRBV24-1 and TRBJ2-7; D unresolved. The CDR3 extends over 15 amino acids. Germline assignment: CDR1 KGHDR and CDR2 SFDVKD. CDR3 bases: TGTGCCACCAGTGACGCAAGGACGGTCTCCTGCGAGCAGTACTTC. Translated, it gives CATSDARTVSCEQYF.

This clonotype was detected many times. The V gene is TRBV6-1, the J gene TRBJ1-1; D remains unclear. The CDR3 length is 12 residues. Germline V gene sequence: CDR1 MNHNS, CDR2 SASEGT. Trimming removed 7 bases from V and 1 base from J, with 7 bases in between. The CDR3: CASIRTNTEAFF. The CDR3 DNA reads as TGTGCCAGCATTCGGACGAACACTGAAGCTTTCTTT.

This sequence joins TRBV20-1 and TRBJ2-5, with 9 nucleotides matching TRBD2. J was trimmed by 2 bases and V by 2 bases; bases with no gene match: 6. This CDR3 region has 15 residues. Germline CDR1 is DFQATT and CDR2 is SNEGSKA (reference sequence). The CDR3 loop is CSARSVSGRQETQYF. The CDR3 DNA reads TGCAGTGCTAGATCCGTTAGCGGGAGACAAGAGACCCAGTACTTC.

The chain employs TRBV7-2 and TRBJ1-5, with TRBD1 as a possible D gene (5 bases). The CDR3 totals 15 residues. Per the germline V gene, CDR1 is SGHTA and CDR2 is FQGNSA. The V gene lost 5 bases and the J gene lost 3 bases, with 14 bases spanning the gap. CDR3 protein: CASSPRPGHNQPQHF. DNA for the CDR3: TGTGCCAGCAGCCCGAGGCCAGGGCACAATCAGCCCCAGCATTTT.

At least ten counts were recorded for this clonotype. This chain links TRBV27 with TRBJ2-1; 15 bases map to TRBD2. The ends lost 3 bases at V and 3 bases at J; junction bases unmatched: 6. Germline V gives CDR1 MNHEY, CDR2 SMNVEV (reference sequence). This CDR3 comprises 18 residues. In DNA, the CDR3 is TGTGCCAGCAGTTTCTGGACTAGCGGGAGGGCCTTCTACAATGAGCAGTTCTTC. It codes for CASSFWTSGRAFYNEQFF.